This TCR beta chain was profiled in a study of cytomegalovirus exposure and HLA in healthy donors. As for the study in general: Earlier, fewer than 140 million unique TCR beta sequences were recovered from about 179 million T cells by an analysis.

The primer mix had 60 Vbeta and 13 Jbeta primers. Profiling relied on immunoSEQ multiplex PCR, and the TCRdb table lists in-frame clones only, not all of them. The sample lists 70,000 to 90,000 clones; 65% to 70% were seen once. Nominally healthy donors provided the samples, though records likely missed some immune exposures. V lost 5 bases to trimming and J lost 2 bases, with 20 bases between them. The CDR3 runs 17 residues. Germline V gives CDR1 SGHVS, CDR2 FQNEAQ. The source material was PBMCs. The sequence was obtained from a man aged 40-55 years in good health and CMV-seropositive. The genes are TRBV7-8 and TRBJ2-3, with a weak D call TRBD1 (5 bases). The CDR3 region has the DNA TGTGCCAGCAGCCATTGGGTAGGGGCCACACACACAGATACGCAGTATTTT. Its protein product is CASSHWVGATHTDTQYF.